This note documents a single T cell receptor (beta chain) sequence. Its antigen is as yet unknown. The data are from a study of STAT5B mutations in CD4+ large granular lymphocyte leukemia. Study-level information: Healthy donors showed HLA-associated enrichment of the CDR3 'QG' motif. Study-level results: Higher CD4+ than CD8+ T-LGLL clonality might reflect small sample size.

This was a survey-level run. Assay: immunoSEQ multiplex PCR; the TCRdb copy retains only in-frame clones and omits some. The sample contains 30,000 or so clones, around 85% of which appear only once. CDR3 length: 14 amino acids. Deletions cut 0 bases from V and 1 base from J, with 6 bases between. Germline V CDR1 and CDR2: SGHNT, YENEEA. This receptor was taken from a human donor in good health. What was sequenced was CD4+ T cells from blood buffy coats. The V and J genes are TRBV11-3 and TRBJ2-5; D uncertain. The CDR3 sequence is CASSLERIQETQYF. CDR3 coding DNA: TGTGCCAGCAGCTTAGAGCGGATCCAAGAGACCCAGTACTTC.